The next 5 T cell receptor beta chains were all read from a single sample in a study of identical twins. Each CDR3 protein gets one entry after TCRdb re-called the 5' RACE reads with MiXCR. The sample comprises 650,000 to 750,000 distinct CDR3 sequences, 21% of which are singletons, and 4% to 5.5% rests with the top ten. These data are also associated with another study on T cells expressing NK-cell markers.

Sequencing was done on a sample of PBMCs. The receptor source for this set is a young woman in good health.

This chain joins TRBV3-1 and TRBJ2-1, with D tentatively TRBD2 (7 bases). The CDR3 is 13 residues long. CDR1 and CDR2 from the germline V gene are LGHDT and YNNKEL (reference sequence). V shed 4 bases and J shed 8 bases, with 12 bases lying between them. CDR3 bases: TGTGCCAGCAGCCCCTCGCGGGGGCATGAGCAGTTCTTC. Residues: CASSPSRGHEQFF.

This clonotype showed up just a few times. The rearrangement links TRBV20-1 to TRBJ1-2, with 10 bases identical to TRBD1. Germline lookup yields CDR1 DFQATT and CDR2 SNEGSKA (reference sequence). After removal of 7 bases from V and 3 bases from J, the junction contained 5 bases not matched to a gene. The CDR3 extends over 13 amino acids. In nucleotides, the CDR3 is TGCAGTGTTGGGACAGGGGAGCACTATGGCTACACCTTC. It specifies CSVGTGEHYGYTF.

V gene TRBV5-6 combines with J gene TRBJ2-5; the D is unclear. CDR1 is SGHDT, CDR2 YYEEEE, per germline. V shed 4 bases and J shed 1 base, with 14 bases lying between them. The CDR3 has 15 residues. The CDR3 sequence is CASSVVSPFQETQYF. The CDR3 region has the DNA TGTGCCAGCAGCGTCGTATCTCCCTTCCAAGAGACCCAGTACTTC. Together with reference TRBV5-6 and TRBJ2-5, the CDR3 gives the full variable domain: DAGVTQSPTHLIKTRGQQVTLRCSPKSGHDTVSWYQQALGQGPQFIFQYYEEEERQRGNFPDRFSGHQFPNYSSELNVNALLLGDSALYLCASSVVSPFQETQYFGPGTRLLVL.

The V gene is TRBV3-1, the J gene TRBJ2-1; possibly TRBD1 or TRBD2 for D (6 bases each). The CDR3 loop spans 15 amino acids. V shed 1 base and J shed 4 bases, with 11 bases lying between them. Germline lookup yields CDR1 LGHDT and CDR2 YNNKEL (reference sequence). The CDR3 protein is CASSQGGGGYNEQFF. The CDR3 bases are TGTGCCAGCAGCCAAGGAGGAGGGGGGTACAATGAGCAGTTCTTC.

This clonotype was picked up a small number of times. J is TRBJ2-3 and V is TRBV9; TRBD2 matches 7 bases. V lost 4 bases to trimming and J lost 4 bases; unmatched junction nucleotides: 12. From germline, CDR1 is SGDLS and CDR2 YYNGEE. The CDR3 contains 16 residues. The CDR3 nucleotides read TGTGCCAGCAGCTTAAGAGCGGGGACCGCGGCAGATACGCAGTATTTT. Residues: CASSLRAGTAADTQYF.